This T cell receptor beta chain came from a study of shared clonotypes between healthy human individuals. Only Caucasian adults living in Nashville, Tennessee made up the donor group. CD4+ cells underwent separation, giving CD45RA+ naive and CD45RA-negative memory subsets. Profiling relied on immunoSEQ multiplex PCR, and the TCRdb table lists in-frame clones only, not all of them. The sample lists about 1.5 million clones; 95% to 97% were seen once. CDR1 and CDR2 from the germline V gene are MNHNS and SASEGT. The V and J ends lost 7 bases and 3 bases respectively, with 16 bases between them. This CDR3 comprises 14 residues.

Sequencing was performed on naive CD4+ T cells sorted from blood. Subset: CD45RA+ positively selected. The chain couples TRBV6-1 to TRBJ2-7; D is undetermined. The TCR comes from a man aged 25-45 years in good health. CDR3 sequence reads: CASTRAVTYYEQYF. The CDR3 region has the DNA TGTGCCAGCACCCGGGCAGTGACTTACTACGAGCAGTACTTC.